Listed below are T cell receptor beta chains from one sample, sequenced in a study of blood T cell repertoires in COVID-19. Assay used: immunoSEQ multiplex PCR; TCRdb lists only in-frame clones, some missing. Found here are 150,000 to 200,000 clones, approximately 88% of them singletons; the top ten hold about 4.7%. Sequencing was carried out using peripheral blood. Source of these receptors: a human donor in a cohort sampled during active COVID-19. CDR3s include the opening cysteine and the closing phenylalanine or tryptophan. The D gene is left open where the match is weak. Size is omitted from some rows. Given values are once, few, many or a class for expanded clones.

abundance	d_gene	v_gene	j_gene	CDR3aa	CDR3nt
-	-	TRBV3-1/TRBV3-2	TRBJ2-7	CASSQDPGLVYEQYF	TGTGCCAGCAGCCAAGATCCGGGACTTGTCTACGAGCAGTACTTC
-	TRBD2	TRBV5-1	TRBJ2-7	CASSLGSGDPWEQYF	TGCGCCAGCAGCTTGGGTAGCGGGGATCCTTGGGAGCAGTACTTC
-	-	TRBV11-3	TRBJ1-1	CASSHRERTEAFF	TGTGCCAGCAGCCACCGGGAGAGGACTGAAGCTTTCTTT
-	TRBD1	TRBV4-1	TRBJ1-5	CASSQLPTPTGLSNQPQHF	TGCGCCAGCAGCCAACTACCCACCCCGACAGGGCTTAGCAATCAGCCCCAGCATTTT
-	-	TRBV7-8	TRBJ2-7	CASSLRAQRVSSYEQYF	TGTGCCAGCAGCCTCCGGGCCCAGCGGGTGAGCTCCTACGAGCAGTACTTC
-	TRBD1	TRBV19	TRBJ1-2	CASSRTGSGYGYTF	TGTGCCAGTAGCAGGACAGGGTCGGGCTATGGCTACACCTTC
once	-	TRBV14	TRBJ2-5	CASRLGGTETQYF	TGTGCCAGCAGATTAGGAGGGACGGAGACCCAGTACTTC
-	-	TRBV30	TRBJ1-1	CAWRDNLNTEAFF	TGTGCCTGGAGGGACAACTTAAACACTGAAGCTTTCTTT
-	-	TRBV30	TRBJ1-6	CAYQRGHNSPLHF	TGTGCCTATCAGCGGGGCCATAATTCACCCCTCCACTTT
few	-	TRBV5-5	TRBJ1-1	CASSPSEGVITEAFF	TGTGCCAGCAGCCCGTCGGAGGGCGTCATCACTGAAGCTTTCTTT
-	TRBD2	TRBV9	TRBJ2-3	CASSVGASGTDTQYF	TGTGCCAGCAGCGTAGGGGCTAGCGGGACAGATACGCAGTATTTT
-	-	TRBV28	TRBJ1-2	CASRRGSGYTF	TGTGCCAGCAGACGAGGGAGCGGCTACACCTTC
-	-	TRBV7-8	TRBJ1-1	CASSPDRKMNTEAFF	TGTGCCAGCAGCCCAGACAGAAAAATGAACACTGAAGCTTTCTTT
few	TRBD2	TRBV3-1/TRBV3-2	TRBJ2-7	CASSPQAGEYEQYF	TGTGCCAGCAGCCCCCAAGCGGGAGAGTACGAGCAGTACTTC
-	TRBD1	TRBV11-3	TRBJ2-7	CASGGQGAYEQYF	TGTGCCAGCGGGGGACAGGGGGCATACGAGCAGTACTTC
-	-	TRBV2	TRBJ1-2	CASRESQTNYGYTF	TGTGCCAGCAGGGAGTCTCAAACTAACTATGGCTACACCTTC
-	TRBD1	TRBV7-9	TRBJ1-1	CASSPGTGWTFF	TGTGCCAGCAGCCCCGGGACAGGGTGGACTTTCTTT
-	TRBD2	TRBV2	TRBJ2-7	CASSLQASGLISYEQYF	TGTGCCAGCTCCCTCCAGGCTAGCGGCCTCATCTCCTACGAGCAGTACTTC
-	TRBD1	TRBV28	TRBJ1-3	CAGNRQGADTIYF	TGTGCCGGAAATCGACAGGGCGCGGACACCATATATTTT
-	TRBD2	TRBV28	TRBJ2-7	CASREGGRSYEQYF	TGTGCCAGCAGGGAGGGCGGGAGAAGCTACGAGCAGTACTTC
-	TRBD1	TRBV9	TRBJ1-4	CASSGGQGEKLFF	TGTGCCAGCAGCGGCGGACAGGGTGAAAAACTGTTTTTT
-	TRBD1	TRBV7-9	TRBJ1-3	CASSLEGGRGSGNTIYF	TGTGCCAGCAGCTTAGAAGGGGGCAGGGGCTCTGGAAACACCATATATTTT
-	TRBD1	TRBV28	TRBJ2-2	CASSSDRAGTGELFF	TGTGCCAGCAGTTCCGACAGGGCGGGCACCGGGGAGCTGTTTTTT
once	TRBD1	TRBV5-6	TRBJ1-1	CASSLGSGTGGASEAFF	TGTGCCAGCAGCTTGGGAAGCGGGACAGGGGGCGCTTCTGAAGCTTTCTTT
-	TRBD1	TRBV19	TRBJ2-7	CASSIRDSFPYEQYF	TGTGCCAGTAGTATAAGGGACAGTTTCCCCTACGAGCAGTACTTC
-	-	TRBV5-1	TRBJ1-2	CASSLFRFRSYGYTF	TGCGCCAGCAGCTTGTTCCGTTTCCGGAGCTATGGCTACACCTTC
-	TRBD2	TRBV6-5	TRBJ2-7	CASSPKAGGLYEQYF	TGTGCCAGCAGTCCAAAGGCGGGGGGGCTCTACGAGCAGTACTTC
-	-	TRBV2	TRBJ1-1	CASRGVQGGTEAFF	TGTGCCAGCAGGGGAGTGCAGGGAGGGACTGAAGCTTTCTTT
once	TRBD2	TRBV5-1	TRBJ2-3	CASSLVAGSTDTQYF	TGCGCCAGCAGCCTTGTAGCGGGGAGTACAGATACGCAGTATTTT